The 27 T cell receptor beta chains in this list originate from one sample, sequenced in a study of shared clonotypes between healthy human individuals. Sequencing used immunoSEQ multiplex PCR; TCRdb keeps in-frame clones, though not all of them. The sample lists some 2,100,000 clones, about 93% seen once, with 1.7% in the top ten. Terminally differentiated effector memory CD45RA+ cells were excluded from the naive CD8 cells, which were CD45RO-negative and positively selected for CCR7. Sequenced sample: naive CD8+ T cells from PBMCs. The receptors here all came from a young man in good health. Some clones in this sample may be carry-over from other donors' samples.

The chain combines TRBV29-1 with TRBJ2-1; 8 bases line up with TRBD2. Germline CDR1 reads SQVTM; CDR2 reads ANQGSEA. J gave up 3 bases and V 6 bases, and 10 bases lay outside the gene matches. The length of the CDR3 is 15 residues. This chain's CDR3 is CSVGGRHIIYNEQFF. The CDR3 DNA sequence: TGCAGCGTCGGCGGGAGGCACATAATCTACAATGAGCAGTTCTTC.

Here the CDR3 reads CASSSTRANEQFF. In nucleotides, the CDR3 is TGTGCCAGTAGTTCGACCCGTGCCAATGAGCAGTTCTTC. The V and J genes are TRBV19 and TRBJ2-1; unclear D gene. V lost 5 bases to trimming and J lost 6 bases, with 11 bases between them. The CDR3 loop spans 13 amino acids. The germline V gene encodes CDR1 LNHDA and CDR2 SQIVND (reference sequence).

The rearrangement uses TRBV9 and TRBJ1-3; D is perhaps TRBD1 (6 bases). The CDR3 sequence is 15 residues long. From germline, CDR1 is SGDLS and CDR2 YYNGEE. Trimming removed 3 bases from V and 1 base from J, with 11 bases in between. The CDR3: CASSEQQGSGNTIYF. As DNA, the CDR3 is TGTGCCAGCAGCGAGCAACAGGGTTCTGGAAACACCATATATTTT.

The rearrangement uses TRBV11-3 and TRBJ2-1; D gene ambiguous. The ends were cut back, 0 bases at V and 0 bases at J, with 12 bases in the middle. The CDR3 runs to 17 residues. Germline V gene lookup returns CDR1 SGHNT and CDR2 YENEEA. The CDR3 protein is CASSLDLVGPSYNEQFF. In DNA form, the CDR3 reads TGTGCCAGCAGCTTAGATCTCGTAGGGCCCTCCTACAATGAGCAGTTCTTC.

This chain connects TRBV2 to TRBJ2-1; D gene uncertain. The CDR3 sequence is 12 residues long. V lost 4 bases, J lost 7 bases, and 8 bases lay in between. Germline CDR1 is SNHLY and CDR2 is FYNNEI. The CDR3 nucleotides read TGTGCCAGCAGTGCGACTCGTAATGAGCAGTTCTTC. It specifies CASSATRNEQFF.

The chain links TRBV9 to TRBJ2-1, with 7 bases aligning to TRBD2. The CDR3 has 16 amino acids. J lost 7 bases, V lost 0 bases, and 10 bases had no gene match. The germline V gene has CDR1 SGDLS and CDR2 YYNGEE. The CDR3 spells CASSVVGRGGWNEQFF. The CDR3 DNA is TGTGCCAGCAGCGTAGTCGGGCGGGGAGGGTGGAATGAGCAGTTCTTC.

This chain links TRBV13 with TRBJ1-2; TRBD1 aligns across 8 bases. Looked up from germline, CDR1 is PRHDT and CDR2 is FYEKMQ (reference sequence). The CDR3 sequence is 17 residues long. V gave up 0 bases and J gave up 2 bases; unmatched junction bases: 8. Written as DNA, the CDR3 is TGTGCCAGCAGCTTAGGGAGGTGGACAGGGACCAACTATGGCTACACCTTC. Translating gives CASSLGRWTGTNYGYTF.

Concerning this clone: Sequence at one end of the junction differs from germline and may be a read error. The identical CDR3 is also encoded by other nucleotide sequences in the sample. V and J are TRBV27 and TRBJ2-2; TRBD1 aligns across 8 bases. This CDR3 has 13 amino acids. CDR1 is MNHEY, CDR2 SMNVEV, per germline (reference sequence). Here the CDR3 DNA reads TGTGCCAGCAGTACCAGGGGGCCCGGGGAGCTATTTTTT. It specifies CASSTRGPGELFF.

The J gene is TRBJ2-1, the V gene TRBV11-2; a possible D gene is TRBD1 (5 bases). The germline gives CDR1 SGHAT, CDR2 FQNNGV. The V end was cut by 3 bases, the J end by 3 bases, with 12 bases between. This CDR3 contains 15 residues. The CDR3 is CASSFVWGLYNEQFF. The CDR3 coding sequence is TGTGCCAGCAGCTTTGTGTGGGGCCTCTACAATGAGCAGTTCTTC.

CDR3 sequence (DNA): TGTGCCAGCAGCGCCCCTACCGGTGGGGGAACCGGGGAGCTGTTTTTT. This sequence encodes CASSAPTGGGTGELFF. V gene TRBV9 combines with J gene TRBJ2-2, with D perhaps TRBD1 or TRBD2 (5 bases each). Germline V CDR1 and CDR2: SGDLS, YYNGEE. The CDR3 covers 16 residues. Deletions cut 3 bases from V and 5 bases from J, with 17 bases between.

In its sample, this clone was seen once. V usage is TRBV6-1 and J usage is TRBJ1-5, with D uncertain. V was pared by 8 bases and J by 9 bases, with 20 bases between. The length of the CDR3 is 14 residues. The germline V gene has CDR1 MNHNS and CDR2 SASEGT. The CDR3 loop is CASRPAGLDPPQHF. CDR3 bases: TGTGCCAGCCGCCCGGCTGGGCTTGATCCGCCCCAGCATTTT.

This rearrangement joins TRBV28 to TRBJ2-2; D call uncertain. V gave up 7 bases and J gave up 1 base, with 7 bases separating them. Germline V gene data show CDR1 as MDHEN and CDR2 as SYDVKM. The CDR3 totals 13 residues. As DNA, the CDR3 is TGTGCCAGCAAGGAAAGGAACACCGGGGAGCTGTTTTTT. Amino acids: CASKERNTGELFF. The full variable domain, in which reference TRBV28 and TRBJ2-2 provide the parts outside the CDR3, is DVKVTQSSRYLVKRTGEKVFLECVQDMDHENMFWYRQDPGLGLRLIYFSYDVKMKEKGDIPEGYSVSREKKERFSLILESASTNQTSMYLCASKERNTGELFFGEGSRLTVL.

The chain employs TRBV7-9 and TRBJ1-2; D gene uncertain. Germline CDR1 and CDR2: SEHNR and FQNEAQ (reference sequence). The V and J ends lost 5 bases and 1 base respectively, with 11 bases between them. This CDR3 has 14 amino acids. In DNA form, the CDR3 reads TGTGCCAGCAGCCCCAGTCTGAATAACTATGGCTACACCTTC. Its translation is CASSPSLNNYGYTF.

This clone was detected only once. The gene calls are TRBV27 and TRBJ2-7; D tentatively reads TRBD1 or TRBD2 (6 bases each). The CDR3 totals 13 residues. V lost 3 bases, J lost 7 bases, and 13 bases lay in between. CDR1 is MNHEY, CDR2 SMNVEV, per germline (reference sequence). In DNA form, the CDR3 reads TGTGCCAGCAGTTTTAGGGGGGAAAGGGAGCAGTACTTC. It specifies CASSFRGEREQYF.

This chain joins TRBV7-9 and TRBJ1-1; D unclear. V shed 1 base and J shed 1 base, with 7 bases lying between them. The CDR3 has 14 amino acids. Germline V gene sequence: CDR1 SEHNR, CDR2 FQNEAQ (reference sequence). The CDR3 spells CASSLVAWNTEAFF. The CDR3 DNA sequence: TGTGCCAGCAGCTTAGTTGCGTGGAACACTGAAGCTTTCTTT. Using reference TRBV7-9 and TRBJ1-1 for the parts outside the CDR3, the full variable domain is DTGVSQNPRHKITKRGQNVTFRCDPISEHNRLYWYRQTLGQGPEFLTYFQNEAQLEKSRLLSDRFSAERPKGSFSTLEIQRTEQGDSAMYLCASSLVAWNTEAFFGQGTRLTVV.

Details on this clone: In the same sample, other DNA sequences code for this CDR3. J is TRBJ2-3 and V is TRBV15; a weak D match, TRBD1 (5 bases). The CDR3 length is 14 residues. Germline CDR1 LNHNV, CDR2 YYDKDF (reference sequence). Trimming removed 1 base at V and 1 base at J, with 6 bases between. CDR3 loop: CATSRVRGTDTQYF. CDR3 DNA sequence: TGTGCCACCAGCAGAGTCAGGGGCACAGATACGCAGTATTTT.

CDR3 amino acids: CATSRPTEREALLSYNEQFF. The DNA for the CDR3 is TGTGCCACCAGCCGACCTACAGAGCGGGAGGCCCTTTTATCCTACAATGAGCAGTTCTTC. V gene TRBV15 combines with J gene TRBJ2-1; 9 bases match TRBD2. The CDR3 runs 20 residues. The ends lost 5 bases at V and 1 base at J; junction bases unmatched: 18. Germline V gene lookup returns CDR1 LNHNV and CDR2 YYDKDF (reference sequence).

The chain carries TRBV27 and TRBJ1-4; a weak D match, TRBD1 (5 bases). CDR3 length equals 17 residues. The V and J ends lost 5 bases and 10 bases respectively, with 26 bases between them. Germline V gene data show CDR1 as MNHEY and CDR2 as SMNVEV (reference sequence). CDR3 DNA: TGTGCCAGCAGTCCTAACTTTGTGAGGGACCCCCGGCGAAAACTGTTTTTT. Translating gives CASSPNFVRDPRRKLFF.

This chain uses TRBV28 with TRBJ2-1; 9 nucleotides align to TRBD1. The CDR3 contains 15 residues. With 6 bases clipped from V and 6 bases from J, the junction kept 9 bases outside the gene matches. CDR1 MDHEN and CDR2 SYDVKM come from the germline V gene. CDR3 sequence (DNA): TGTGCCAGCAGCTGGGACAGGGTATATTCCAATGAGCAGTTCTTC. As protein: CASSWDRVYSNEQFF.

A remark on this clone: Germline and junction disagree at one end, which may indicate a read error. The gene calls are TRBV7-8 and TRBJ2-7; D possibly uses TRBD1 or TRBD2 (5 bases each). CDR3 size: 13 residues. CDR1 is SGHVS and CDR2 is FQNEAQ in the germline V gene. The CDR3 loop is CASCLGTSYEQYF. DNA of the CDR3: TGTGCCAGCTGCTTAGGGACGAGTTACGAGCAGTACTTC.

The chain employs TRBV6-5 and TRBJ2-7; unclear D gene. The V end lost 2 bases, the J end lost 2 bases, and 7 bases lay between the germline ends. CDR3 length equals 13 residues. Germline CDR1 reads MNHEY; CDR2 reads SVGAGI. The CDR3 loop is CASSYQPTYEQYF. The CDR3 DNA reads TGTGCCAGCAGTTACCAGCCGACCTACGAGCAGTACTTC.

The CDR3 DNA follows: TGTGCCAGCAGCGTGTCTAGCGGGAATCGATCCCCTGCAGATACGCAGTATTTT. Residues: CASSVSSGNRSPADTQYF. The chain employs TRBV9 and TRBJ2-3; 9 nucleotides match TRBD2. The CDR3 is made up of 18 amino acids. The germline CDR1 and CDR2 sequences are SGDLS and YYNGEE. Trimming took 2 bases from V and 4 from J; bases not matched to a gene: 14.

The CDR3 reads CASSYSGNQAFF. The CDR3 DNA is TGTGCCAGCAGTTACTCGGGGAACCAAGCTTTCTTT. The rearrangement uses TRBV6-5 and TRBJ1-1; no definite D call. Germline V gene data show CDR1 as MNHEY and CDR2 as SVGAGI. The CDR3 runs 12 residues. Deletions cut 0 bases from V and 9 bases from J, with 8 bases between.

The chain uses TRBV7-2 and TRBJ2-3; D call uncertain. V shed 5 bases and J shed 2 bases, with 14 bases lying between them. The CDR3 is made up of 15 amino acids. CDR1 and CDR2 (germline): SGHTA, FQGNSA. CDR3: CASSLDGPYTDTQYF. CDR3 bases: TGTGCCAGCAGCCTTGATGGTCCCTACACAGATACGCAGTATTTT.

This clone has just one count. The chain is built from TRBV5-4 and TRBJ2-2; the D gene is possibly TRBD2 (6 bases). The length of the CDR3 is 16 residues. The V end lost 0 bases, the J end lost 0 bases, and 9 bases lay between the germline ends. The germline CDR1 and CDR2 sequences are SGHNT and YYREEE (reference sequence). The CDR3 DNA follows: TGTGCCAGCAGCTTGGTCGGGGGAGCGAACACCGGGGAGCTGTTTTTT. Its protein is CASSLVGGANTGELFF.

Of note for this clone: At the DNA level, this CDR3 is encoded by other sequences in the same sample as well. The chain combines TRBV28 with TRBJ2-7; weak D call: TRBD1 (6 bases). Trimming pared 4 bases from V and 1 base from J, leaving 11 bases between. The germline V gene has CDR1 MDHEN and CDR2 SYDVKM. The CDR3 length is 14 residues. The CDR3 DNA follows: TGTGCCAGCAGTTCCGGGACATCATCCTACGAGCAGTACTTC. Its translation is CASSSGTSSYEQYF.

This chain links TRBV7-9 with TRBJ2-7, with 7 bases lining up with TRBD1. V was clipped by 5 bases and J by 1 base; unmatched bases: 8. There are 15 residues in the CDR3. The germline V gene has CDR1 SEHNR and CDR2 FQNEAQ (reference sequence). The CDR3 is CASSGRQGESYEQYF. CDR3 in DNA: TGTGCCAGCAGCGGTCGACAGGGAGAATCCTACGAGCAGTACTTC.